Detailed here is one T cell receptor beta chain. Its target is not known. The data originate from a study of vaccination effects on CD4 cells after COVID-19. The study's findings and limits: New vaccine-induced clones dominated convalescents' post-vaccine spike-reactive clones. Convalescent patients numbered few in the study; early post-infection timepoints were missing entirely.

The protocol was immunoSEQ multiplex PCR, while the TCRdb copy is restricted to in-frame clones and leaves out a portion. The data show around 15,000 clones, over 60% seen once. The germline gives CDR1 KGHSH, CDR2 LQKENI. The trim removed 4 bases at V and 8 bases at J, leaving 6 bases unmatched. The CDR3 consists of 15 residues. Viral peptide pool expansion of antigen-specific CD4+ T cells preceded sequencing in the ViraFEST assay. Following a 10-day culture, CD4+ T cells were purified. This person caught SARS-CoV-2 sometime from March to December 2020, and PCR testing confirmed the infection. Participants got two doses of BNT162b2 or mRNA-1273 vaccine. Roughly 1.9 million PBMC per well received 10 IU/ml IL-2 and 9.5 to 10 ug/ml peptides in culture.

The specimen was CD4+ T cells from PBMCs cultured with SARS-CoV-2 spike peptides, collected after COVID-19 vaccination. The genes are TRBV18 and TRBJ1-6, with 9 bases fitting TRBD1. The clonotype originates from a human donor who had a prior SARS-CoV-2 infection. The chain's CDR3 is CASSLQQGADSPLHF. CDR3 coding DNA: TGTGCCAGCTCACTACAACAGGGGGCGGATTCACCCCTCCACTTT. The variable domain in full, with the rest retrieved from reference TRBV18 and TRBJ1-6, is NAGVMQNPRHLVRRRGQEARLRCSPMKGHSHVYWYRQLPEEGLKFMVYLQKENIIDESGMPKERFSAEFPKEGPSILRIQQVVRGDSAAYFCASSLQQGADSPLHFGNGTRLTVT.